The 10 T cell receptor beta chains below all came from one sample that was sequenced in a study of cytomegalovirus exposure and HLA in healthy donors. The PCR made use of 60 Vbeta and 13 Jbeta primers. The table came from immunoSEQ multiplex PCR; TCRdb's copy has only in-frame clones and leaves some out. The sample yields some 170,000 clones, more than 60% seen once. Sequenced input: PBMCs. The receptors were gathered from a human donor in good health.

This sequence joins TRBV7-2 and TRBJ2-1, with D perhaps TRBD2 (5 bases). CDR1 is SGHTA, CDR2 FQGNSA, per germline. The CDR3 consists of 13 residues. The V end lost 1 base, the J end lost 9 bases, and 10 bases lay between the germline ends. In DNA, the CDR3 is TGTGCCAGCAGCTTAGTGAGCCGGGGTGAGCAGTTCTTC. This encodes CASSLVSRGEQFF.

The J gene is TRBJ2-7, the V gene TRBV30, with a possible D match to TRBD2 (5 bases). Trimming shortened V by 3 bases and J by 5 bases, and 8 bases separated the two germline ends. Germline V gene data show CDR1 as GTSNPN and CDR2 as SVGIG (reference sequence). The length of the CDR3 is 11 residues. CDR3 sequence (DNA): TGTGCCTGGAGCGCGAGGGACGAGCAGTACTTC. Translation: CAWSARDEQYF.

The chain recombines TRBV4-2 with TRBJ2-2; a weak D match, TRBD2 (5 bases). Germline assignment: CDR1 LGHNA and CDR2 YNFKEQ. Trimming pared 4 bases from V and 0 bases from J, leaving 12 bases between. The CDR3 is 16 residues long. CDR3 DNA sequence: TGTGCCAGCAGCCGAGAAATCGGGACGAACACCGGGGAGCTGTTTTTT. Translated, it gives CASSREIGTNTGELFF.

This clone appeared a single time. Because the CDR3 is missing its conserved closing phenylalanine or tryptophan, this is likely a read error. No DNA is shown, since the ends of the CDR3 on it are uncertain; the CDR3 is the one TCRdb lists. The gene calls are TRBV7-2 and TRBJ1-1; the tabulated D call, TRBD1, remains unverified against the DNA. Germline CDR1 and CDR2: SGHTA and FQGNSA. The CDR3 totals 8 residues, both ends included. CDR3 in amino acids: CASSRQGY.

The V and J genes are TRBV7-9 and TRBJ2-2; perhaps TRBD1 as D (6 bases). Per germline, CDR1 SEHNR and CDR2 FQNEAQ (reference sequence). This CDR3 contains 15 residues. Trimming removed 9 bases from V and 1 base from J, with 15 bases in between. CDR3 amino acids: CASTTGQRNTGELFF. DNA of the CDR3: TGTGCCAGTACTACGGGACAAAGGAACACCGGGGAGCTGTTTTTT.

This chain joins TRBV7-3 and TRBJ1-1; perhaps TRBD1 as D (5 bases). CDR3 length equals 17 residues. Germline CDR1 is SGHTA and CDR2 is FQGTGA. The V gene lost 1 base and the J gene lost 0 bases, with 15 bases spanning the gap. The CDR3: CASSLNGQGLVNTEAFF. CDR3 DNA sequence: TGTGCCAGCAGCTTAAATGGGCAGGGTTTGGTGAACACTGAAGCTTTCTTT.

J is TRBJ2-2 and V is TRBV7-2; TRBD2 matches at 8 bases. There are 16 residues in the CDR3. Per the germline V gene, CDR1 is SGHTA and CDR2 is FQGNSA. Trimming took 0 bases from V and 3 from J; bases not matched to a gene: 3. The CDR3, as DNA: TGTGCCAGCAGCTTAGCGCCCGGGGGGGACACCGGGGAGCTGTTTTTT. Residues: CASSLAPGGDTGELFF.

This clone was detected a few times. The chain recombines TRBV4-1 with TRBJ1-6; 11 positions match TRBD1. CDR3 length: 16 residues. Trimming at V came to 3 bases and at J to 10 bases, leaving 8 bases not matched to a gene. The germline CDR1 and CDR2 sequences are MGHRA and YSYEKL. The CDR3 DNA reads as TGCGCCAGCAGCCAGGGACAGGGGGTCCGAGAGTCACCCCTCCACTTT. Translation gives CASSQGQGVRESPLHF.

This clone showed up just a few times. The J gene is TRBJ2-2, the V gene TRBV11-1; 9 bases agree with TRBD1. This CDR3 spans 16 amino acids. The germline V gene has CDR1 SGHAT and CDR2 FQDESV (reference sequence). With V trimmed by 5 bases and J by 7 bases, 11 bases remained unmatched. CDR3 DNA: TGTGCCAGCAGCCCCCGGGACAGGGTTGGATTCGGGGAGCTGTTTTTT. Amino acid sequence: CASSPRDRVGFGELFF.

The genes are TRBV6-6 and TRBJ1-6, with 9 bases lining up with TRBD1. Germline values: CDR1 MNHNY, CDR2 SVGAGI (reference sequence). The CDR3 is 14 residues long. V shed 2 bases, J shed 9 bases, and the junction held 2 bases outside the gene matches. The CDR3 region is CASSYGTGFSPLHF. CDR3 bases: TGTGCCAGCAGTTACGGGACAGGGTTTTCACCCCTCCACTTT.